The 15 T cell receptor beta chains below all came from one sample that was sequenced in a study of T cell responses to AZD1222 COVID-19 vaccine. Repertoires were generated with immunoSEQ multiplex PCR, while TCRdb's copy carries only in-frame clones and drops some. Of around 91,000 clones listed, roughly 84% are singletons. The specimen was peripheral blood, collected on day 0 of AZD1222 vaccination. The receptors here all came from an adult in good health.

The DNA for the CDR3 is TGTGCCAGCAGACCCCGGACTAGTCGTAGCGAGCAGTACTTC. Residues: CASRPRTSRSEQYF. The gene calls are TRBV28 and TRBJ2-7; 7 bases align to TRBD2. In germline, CDR1 is MDHEN, CDR2 SYDVKM. The CDR3 totals 14 residues. V was pared by 6 bases and J by 6 bases, with 11 bases of the junction left unmatched.

Comments on this clone: Other DNA sequences from this sample encode an identical CDR3 as well. V and J are TRBV7-2 and TRBJ1-5; no definite D call. CDR3 length: 14 residues. CDR1 SGHTA and CDR2 FQGNSA come from the germline V gene. The V end was cut by 5 bases, the J end by 2 bases, with 10 bases between. The CDR3 nucleotides are TGTGCCAGCAGCCCGGGTGGGGGCAATCAGCCCCAGCATTTT. It codes for CASSPGGGNQPQHF.

The chain links TRBV3-1 (or the pseudogene TRBV3-2) to TRBJ2-4; 7 nucleotides align to TRBD2. Germline CDR1 reads LGHDT; CDR2 reads YNNKEL (reference sequence). V lost 6 bases and J lost 7; bases outside the gene matches: 12. This CDR3 is 15 amino acids long. The CDR3 DNA follows: TGTGCCAGCAGTCAGATGGCGGGAGAGGGGAACATTCAGTACTTC. It codes for CASSQMAGEGNIQYF.

CDR3 amino acids: CASSYSPQEENQPQHF. CDR3 sequence (DNA): TGTGCCAGCAGTTACTCTCCCCAGGAAGAGAATCAGCCCCAGCATTTT. V gene TRBV6-2 or TRBV6-3 combines with J gene TRBJ1-5, with D uncertain. This CDR3 has 16 residues. V was cut by 0 bases and J by 4 bases, with 13 bases left in between. Germline CDR1 reads MNHEY; CDR2 reads SVGEGT.

The DNA for the CDR3 is TGTGCCACCAGCAGATCCACGACAGGGGTGGATGAAAAACTGTTTTTT. It encodes CATSRSTTGVDEKLFF. This chain connects TRBV15 to TRBJ1-4; 8 bases line up with TRBD1. The ends lost 2 bases at V and 6 bases at J; junction bases unmatched: 8. CDR1 and CDR2 from the germline V gene are LNHNV and YYDKDF (reference sequence). The CDR3 runs 16 residues.

The chain couples TRBV28 to TRBJ2-7; D ambiguous. The V and J ends lost 4 bases and 2 bases respectively, with 9 bases between them. The germline gives CDR1 MDHEN, CDR2 SYDVKM. The CDR3 sequence is 13 residues long. The CDR3 spells CASSSSGPYEQYF. The CDR3 DNA sequence: TGTGCCAGCAGTTCATCCGGACCCTACGAGCAGTACTTC.

The chain combines TRBV27 with TRBJ2-1; 7 positions agree with TRBD2. Germline V gene sequence: CDR1 MNHEY, CDR2 SMNVEV (reference sequence). J gave up 4 bases and V 6 bases, and 6 bases lay outside the gene matches. The CDR3 is 14 amino acids. The CDR3 sequence is CASSSSGPYNEQFF. The CDR3 DNA follows: TGTGCCAGCAGCTCTAGCGGTCCGTACAATGAGCAGTTCTTC.

This rearrangement joins TRBV9 to TRBJ2-3; 8 bases match TRBD2. The germline V gene has CDR1 SGDLS and CDR2 YYNGEE. V shed 6 bases, J shed 8 bases, and the junction held 11 bases outside the gene matches. CDR3 length equals 14 residues. The CDR3: CASTPPGLAGTQYF. CDR3 bases: TGTGCCAGCACCCCCCCAGGACTAGCTGGTACGCAGTATTTT.

The count of this clone is one. The rearrangement links TRBV9 to TRBJ2-5, with D tentatively TRBD1 or TRBD2 (5 bases each). The CDR3 has 16 residues. V lost 1 base to trimming and J lost 2 bases, with 15 bases between them. Germline CDR1 and CDR2: SGDLS and YYNGEE. The CDR3 region has the DNA TGTGCCAGCAGCGTAACCCCAACCGGGACGCAAGAGACCCAGTACTTC. Translating gives CASSVTPTGTQETQYF.

The chain carries TRBV7-9 and TRBJ1-1; D call uncertain. Germline CDR1 reads SEHNR; CDR2 reads FQNEAQ (reference sequence). V shed 3 bases and J shed 1 base, with 6 bases lying between them. This CDR3 is built from 13 residues. The CDR3 nucleotides read TGTGCCAGCAGCTTGGCCCCGAACACTGAAGCTTTCTTT. It is translated as CASSLAPNTEAFF.

The chain employs TRBV4-3 and TRBJ2-1, with 10 nucleotides matching TRBD1. The length of the CDR3 is 14 residues. The germline gives CDR1 LGHNA, CDR2 YSLEER. Unmatched junction bases numbered 11, after V lost 3 bases and J lost 15 bases. This chain's CDR3 is CASSQGTGDPDWFF. In nucleotides, the CDR3 is TGCGCCAGCAGCCAGGGGACAGGGGACCCCGATTGGTTCTTC.

This rearrangement joins TRBV5-5 to TRBJ1-6; weak D call: TRBD1 (5 bases). Deletions cut 0 bases from V and 6 bases from J, with 13 bases between. The CDR3 sequence is 16 residues long. The germline CDR1 and CDR2 sequences are SGHKS and YYEKEE (reference sequence). CDR3: CASSLVPGTPNSPLHF. CDR3 DNA: TGTGCCAGCAGCTTGGTTCCGGGGACCCCTAATTCACCCCTCCACTTT.

This chain connects TRBV18 to TRBJ2-5; D not resolved. Germline CDR1 reads KGHSH; CDR2 reads LQKENI. Trimming removed 2 bases from V and 0 bases from J, with 7 bases in between. The CDR3 has 14 amino acids. CDR3 protein: CASSPFEYQETQYF. The CDR3 nucleotides read TGTGCCAGCTCACCATTCGAGTACCAAGAGACCCAGTACTTC.

This chain connects TRBV29-1 to TRBJ1-2; tentative D call: TRBD1 (6 bases). Germline V CDR1 and CDR2: SQVTM, ANQGSEA. V was shortened by 0 bases and J by 4 bases, with 21 bases between the two germline ends. The CDR3 runs 17 residues. This chain's CDR3 is CSVEDLARGTVVYGYTF. The CDR3 nucleotides are TGCAGCGTTGAAGATCTAGCGAGGGGGACTGTGGTCTATGGCTACACCTTC.

V gene TRBV7-2 combines with J gene TRBJ1-3; no reliable D call. The CDR3 sequence is 15 residues long. CDR1 and CDR2 from the germline V gene are SGHTA and FQGNSA. V lost 1 base, J lost 0 bases, and 7 bases lay in between. CDR3 residues: CASSLGRNSGNTIYF. The CDR3 DNA is TGTGCCAGCAGCTTAGGGAGGAACTCTGGAAACACCATATATTTT. The whole variable domain, remainder taken from reference TRBV7-2 and TRBJ1-3, is GAGVSQSPSNKVTEKGKDVELRCDPISGHTALYWYRQSLGQGLEFLIYFQGNSAPDKSGLPSDRFSAERTGGSVSTLTIQRTQQEDSAVYLCASSLGRNSGNTIYFGEGSWLTVV.